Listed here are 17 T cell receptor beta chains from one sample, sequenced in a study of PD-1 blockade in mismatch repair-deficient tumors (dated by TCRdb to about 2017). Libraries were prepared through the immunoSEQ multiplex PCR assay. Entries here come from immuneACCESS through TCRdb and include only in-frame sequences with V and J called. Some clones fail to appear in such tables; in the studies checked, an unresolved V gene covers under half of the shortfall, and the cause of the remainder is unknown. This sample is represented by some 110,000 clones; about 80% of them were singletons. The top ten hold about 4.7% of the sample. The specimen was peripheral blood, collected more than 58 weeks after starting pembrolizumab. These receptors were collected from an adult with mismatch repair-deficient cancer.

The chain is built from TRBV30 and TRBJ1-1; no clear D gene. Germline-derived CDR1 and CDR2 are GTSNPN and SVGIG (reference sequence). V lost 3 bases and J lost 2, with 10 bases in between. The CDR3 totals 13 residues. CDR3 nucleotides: TGTGCCTGGAGGGAAGGAAGTAACACTGAAGCTTTCTTT. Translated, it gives CAWREGSNTEAFF.

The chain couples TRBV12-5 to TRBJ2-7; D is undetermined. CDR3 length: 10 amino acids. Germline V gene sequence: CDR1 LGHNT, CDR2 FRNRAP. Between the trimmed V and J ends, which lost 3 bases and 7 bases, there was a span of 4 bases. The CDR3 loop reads CASGFLEQYF. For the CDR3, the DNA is TGTGCTAGTGGTTTCCTTGAGCAGTACTTC.

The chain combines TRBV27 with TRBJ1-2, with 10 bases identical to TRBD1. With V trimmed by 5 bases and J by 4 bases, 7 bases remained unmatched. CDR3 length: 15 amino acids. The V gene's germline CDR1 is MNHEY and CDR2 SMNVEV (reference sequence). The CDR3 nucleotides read TGTGCCAGCAGTAAGACAGGGGGCGGTGGCTATGGCTACACCTTC. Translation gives CASSKTGGGGYGYTF.

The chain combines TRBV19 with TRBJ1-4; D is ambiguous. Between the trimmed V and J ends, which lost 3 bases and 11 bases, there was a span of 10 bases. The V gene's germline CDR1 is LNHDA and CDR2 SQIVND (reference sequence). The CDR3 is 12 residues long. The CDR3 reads CASSMFEGKLFF. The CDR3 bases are TGTGCCAGTAGTATGTTTGAAGGGAAACTGTTTTTT.

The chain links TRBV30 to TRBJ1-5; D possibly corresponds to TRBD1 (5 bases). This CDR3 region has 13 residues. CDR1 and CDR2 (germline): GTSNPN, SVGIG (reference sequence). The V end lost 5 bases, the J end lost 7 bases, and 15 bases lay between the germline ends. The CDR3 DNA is TGTGCCTGGCGTCAGGGAACCCACCAGCCCCAGCATTTT. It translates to CAWRQGTHQPQHF.

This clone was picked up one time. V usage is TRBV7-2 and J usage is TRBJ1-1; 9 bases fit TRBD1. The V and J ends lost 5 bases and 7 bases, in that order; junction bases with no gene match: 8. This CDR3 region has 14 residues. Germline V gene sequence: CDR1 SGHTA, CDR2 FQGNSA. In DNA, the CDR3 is TGTGCCAGCAGCGTGAGACAGGGGGTCCGTGAAGCTTTCTTT. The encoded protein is CASSVRQGVREAFF. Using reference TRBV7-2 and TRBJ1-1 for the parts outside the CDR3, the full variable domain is GAGVSQSPSNKVTEKGKDVELRCDPISGHTALYWYRQSLGQGLEFLIYFQGNSAPDKSGLPSDRFSAERTGGSVSTLTIQRTQQEDSAVYLCASSVRQGVREAFFGQGTRLTVV.

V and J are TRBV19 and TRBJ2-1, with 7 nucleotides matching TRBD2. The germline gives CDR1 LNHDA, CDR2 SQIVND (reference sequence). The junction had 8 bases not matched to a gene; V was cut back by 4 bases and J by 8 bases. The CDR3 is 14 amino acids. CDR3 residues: CASSNGGSFDEQFF. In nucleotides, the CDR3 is TGTGCCAGTAGTAATGGCGGGAGTTTTGATGAGCAGTTCTTC.

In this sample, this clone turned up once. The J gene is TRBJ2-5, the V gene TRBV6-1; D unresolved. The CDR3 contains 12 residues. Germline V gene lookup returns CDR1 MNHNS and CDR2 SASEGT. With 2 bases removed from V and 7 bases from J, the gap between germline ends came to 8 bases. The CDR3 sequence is CASSEMLGTQYF. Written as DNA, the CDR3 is TGTGCCAGCAGTGAAATGTTGGGGACCCAGTACTTC.

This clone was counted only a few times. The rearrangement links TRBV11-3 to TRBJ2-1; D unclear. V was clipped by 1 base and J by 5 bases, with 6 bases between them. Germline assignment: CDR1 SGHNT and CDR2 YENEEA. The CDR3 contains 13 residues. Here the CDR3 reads CASSLGTHNEQFF. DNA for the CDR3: TGTGCCAGCAGCTTAGGGACCCACAATGAGCAGTTCTTC.

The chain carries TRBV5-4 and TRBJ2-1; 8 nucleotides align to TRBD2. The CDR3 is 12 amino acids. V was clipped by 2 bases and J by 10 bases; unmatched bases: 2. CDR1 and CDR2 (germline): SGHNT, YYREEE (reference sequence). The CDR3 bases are TGTGCCAGCAGCTTAAGCGGGAGAGAGCAGTTCTTC. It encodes CASSLSGREQFF.

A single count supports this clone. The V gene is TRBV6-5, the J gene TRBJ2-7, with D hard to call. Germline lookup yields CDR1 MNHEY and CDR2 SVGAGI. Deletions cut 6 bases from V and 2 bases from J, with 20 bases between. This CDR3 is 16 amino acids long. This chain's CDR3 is CASRYNFGRGPYEQYF. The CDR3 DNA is TGTGCCAGCAGATACAATTTCGGTCGCGGTCCCTACGAGCAGTACTTC.

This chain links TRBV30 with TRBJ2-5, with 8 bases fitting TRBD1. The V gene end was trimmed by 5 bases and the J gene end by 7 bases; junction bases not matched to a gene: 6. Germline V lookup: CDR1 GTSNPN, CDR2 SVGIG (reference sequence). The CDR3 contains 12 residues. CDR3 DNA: TGTGCCTGGGCCCAGGGGGCAGGGACCCAGTACTTC. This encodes CAWAQGAGTQYF.

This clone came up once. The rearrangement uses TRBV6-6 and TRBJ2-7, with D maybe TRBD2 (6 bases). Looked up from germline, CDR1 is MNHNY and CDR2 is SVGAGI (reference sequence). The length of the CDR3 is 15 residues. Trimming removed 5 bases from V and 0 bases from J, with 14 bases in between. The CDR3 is CASSGPTSSSYEQYF. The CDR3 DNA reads TGTGCCAGCAGTGGCCCGACTAGTAGCTCCTACGAGCAGTACTTC.

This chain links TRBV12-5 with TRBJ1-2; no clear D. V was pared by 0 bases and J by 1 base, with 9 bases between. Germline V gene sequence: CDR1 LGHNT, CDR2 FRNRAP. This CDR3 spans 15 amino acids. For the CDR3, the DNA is TGTGCTAGTGGTTTGGTAGGGCAGATTAACTATGGCTACACCTTC. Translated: CASGLVGQINYGYTF.

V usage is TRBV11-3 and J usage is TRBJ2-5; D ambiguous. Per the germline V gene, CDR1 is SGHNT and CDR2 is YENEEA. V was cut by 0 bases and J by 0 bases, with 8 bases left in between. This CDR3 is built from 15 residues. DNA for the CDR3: TGTGCCAGCAGCTTAGATGGAAGTAACCAAGAGACCCAGTACTTC. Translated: CASSLDGSNQETQYF.

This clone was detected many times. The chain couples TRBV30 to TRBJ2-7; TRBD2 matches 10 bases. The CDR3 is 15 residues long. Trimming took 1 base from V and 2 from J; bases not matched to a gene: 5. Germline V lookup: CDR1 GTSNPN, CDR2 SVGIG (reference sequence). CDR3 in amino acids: CAWSGGTSEPYEQYF. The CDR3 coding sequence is TGTGCCTGGAGTGGTGGGACTAGCGAGCCCTACGAGCAGTACTTC.

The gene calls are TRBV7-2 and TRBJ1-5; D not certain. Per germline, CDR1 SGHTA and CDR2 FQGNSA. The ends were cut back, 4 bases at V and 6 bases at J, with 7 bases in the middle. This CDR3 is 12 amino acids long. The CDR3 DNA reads TGTGCCAGCAGCTGGGGAGGTCAGCCCCAGCATTTT. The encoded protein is CASSWGGQPQHF.